The 12 T cell receptor beta chains below were found in one sample sequenced in a study of lymphopenia after photon versus proton radiotherapy (dated by TCRdb to about 2019). The receptor library was made with the immunoSEQ multiplex PCR assay. Drawn from immuneACCESS, this table holds only the in-frame rearrangements with V and J called that TCRdb kept. Clones are partly lost; checked studies trace under half to an unresolved V gene and leave the rest unexplained. The sample yields about 70,000 clones; around 93% were counted once. Around 2% of the sample belongs to the ten largest clones. This material consisted of peripheral blood, taken from a patient treated with photon-based radiotherapy. The receptors originated from a woman between 35 and 50 years old with cholangiocarcinoma.

The rearrangement links TRBV7-9 to TRBJ1-6, with D unresolved. V dropped 1 base and J dropped 13 bases, with 11 bases sitting between them. Germline loops: CDR1 SEHNR, CDR2 FQNEAQ (reference sequence). The CDR3 has 13 amino acids. In DNA, the CDR3 is TGTGCCAGCAGCTTAGTGGGAATGGACCCCCTCCACTTT. Translation gives CASSLVGMDPLHF.

The chain couples TRBV27 to TRBJ2-1; 10 bases are a match to TRBD2. The CDR3 extends over 17 amino acids. After removal of 6 bases from V and 0 bases from J, the junction contained 8 bases not matched to a gene. Germline CDR1 reads MNHEY; CDR2 reads SMNVEV (reference sequence). The CDR3 sequence: CASRSPSSGSSYNEQFF. CDR3 nucleotide sequence: TGTGCCAGCAGAAGCCCCTCTAGCGGGAGCTCCTACAATGAGCAGTTCTTC.

J is TRBJ1-1 and V is TRBV10-3; D call uncertain. Per the germline V gene, CDR1 is ENHRY and CDR2 is SYGVKD. The CDR3 sequence is 14 residues long. V lost 0 bases and J lost 1, with 6 bases in between. The CDR3 reads CAISESMGNTEAFF. In DNA form, the CDR3 reads TGTGCCATCAGTGAGTCGATGGGGAACACTGAAGCTTTCTTT.

This chain connects TRBV5-1 to TRBJ2-5; possible D gene TRBD1, 6 bases. There are 15 residues in the CDR3. Trimming stripped 1 base from V and 3 bases from J, with 13 bases between. Germline V gives CDR1 SGHRS, CDR2 YFSETQ. Written as DNA, the CDR3 is TGCGCCAGCAGCTTGAGGGGGTTCGGGGAAGAGACCCAGTACTTC. Translation: CASSLRGFGEETQYF.

The chain recombines TRBV6-5 with TRBJ1-5; D is perhaps TRBD1 (5 bases). Trimming stripped 6 bases from V and 5 bases from J, with 14 bases between. The CDR3 is 14 residues long. The V gene's germline CDR1 is MNHEY and CDR2 SVGAGI. This CDR3 reads CASSLDREDQPQHF. Here the CDR3 DNA reads TGTGCCAGCAGCCTAGACAGAGAAGATCAGCCCCAGCATTTT.

The V gene is TRBV30, the J gene TRBJ1-6; TRBD1 matches 7 bases. The V gene end was trimmed by 2 bases and the J gene end by 10 bases; junction bases not matched to a gene: 11. The germline gives CDR1 GTSNPN, CDR2 SVGIG (reference sequence). This CDR3 spans 15 amino acids. CDR3 sequence (DNA): TGTGCCTGGAGTACTCGACAGGGACGAAGGTCACCCCTCCACTTT. Protein: CAWSTRQGRRSPLHF. The variable domain in full, with the rest retrieved from reference TRBV30 and TRBJ1-6, is SQTIHQWPATLVQPVGSPLSLECTVEGTSNPNLYWYRQAAGRGLQLLFYSVGIGQISSEVPQNLSASRPQDRQFILSSKKLLLSDSGFYLCAWSTRQGRRSPLHFGNGTRLTVT.

V and J are TRBV27 and TRBJ2-7; D is unclear. CDR1 is MNHEY, CDR2 SMNVEV, per germline (reference sequence). Deletions cut 0 bases from V and 2 bases from J, with 14 bases between. The CDR3 covers 16 residues. The CDR3 loop reads CASSLSNGLVPYEQYF. As DNA, the CDR3 is TGTGCCAGCAGTTTATCGAACGGGCTCGTGCCCTACGAGCAGTACTTC.

This chain links TRBV2 with TRBJ1-2; a weak D match, TRBD1 (5 bases). Trimming shortened V by 5 bases and J by 4 bases, and 20 bases separated the two germline ends. The CDR3 loop spans 16 amino acids. Germline assignment: CDR1 SNHLY and CDR2 FYNNEI. CDR3 nucleotide sequence: TGTGCCAGCAGTACCCCTGACAGACGGCAGATCTATGGCTACACCTTC. Encoded protein: CASSTPDRRQIYGYTF. The variable domain in full, completed from reference TRBV2 and TRBJ1-2, reads EPEVTQTPSHQVTQMGQEVILRCVPISNHLYFYWYRQILGQKVEFLVSFYNNEISEKSEIFDDQFSVERPDGSNFTLKIRSTKLEDSAMYFCASSTPDRRQIYGYTFGSGTRLTVV.

The V call is TRBV10-1, the J call TRBJ2-2; TRBD1 aligns across 9 bases. Germline V gene sequence: CDR1 WNHNN, CDR2 SYGVQD (reference sequence). This CDR3 has 16 amino acids. Germline trimming cut 2 bases from V and 7 bases from J; bases unmatched to any gene: 8. DNA of the CDR3: TGCGCCAGCAGTGAGCCCGGGACAGGGAAGATCGGGGAGCTGTTTTTT. It yields the protein CASSEPGTGKIGELFF.

This rearrangement joins TRBV18 to TRBJ1-2, with no clear D. Germline CDR1 is KGHSH and CDR2 is LQKENI. The V end lost 2 bases, the J end lost 0 bases, and 10 bases lay between the germline ends. The CDR3 is 15 amino acids. The CDR3 coding sequence is TGTGCCAGCTCACCATCGCAGAGTACTAACTATGGCTACACCTTC. Its protein is CASSPSQSTNYGYTF.

The rearrangement links TRBV9 to TRBJ2-3, with 7 positions matching TRBD2. The junction had 4 bases not matched to a gene; V was cut back by 4 bases and J by 2 bases. Germline CDR1 and CDR2: SGDLS and YYNGEE. The CDR3 has 14 amino acids. CDR3 nucleotide sequence: TGTGCCAGCAGCCTAGCGGATAACACAGATACGCAGTATTTT. Its translation is CASSLADNTDTQYF. The full variable domain, completed using reference TRBV9 and TRBJ2-3, is DSGVTQTPKHLITATGQRVTLRCSPRSGDLSVYWYQQSLDQGLQFLIQYYNGEERAKGNILERFSAQQFPDLHSELNLSSLELGDSALYFCASSLADNTDTQYFGPGTRLTVL.

V gene TRBV4-3 combines with J gene TRBJ2-1, with D tentatively TRBD2 (5 bases). V dropped 0 bases and J dropped 16 bases, with 19 bases sitting between them. The CDR3 consists of 14 residues. CDR1 and CDR2 (germline): LGHNA, YSLEER. CDR3 bases: TGCGCCAGCAGCCAAGACCTCGGACTCCCCAGGCCCTTCTTC. This gives the protein CASSQDLGLPRPFF.